The 8 T cell receptor beta chains below were found in one sample sequenced in a study of neurological immune-mediated disorders. TCRdb fed the 5' RACE reads into MiXCR, producing one record per CDR3 protein. Counted here are tens of thousands of distinct CDR3 sequences, about a tenth occurring once; the ten biggest clones make up 1.8%. The sequenced material came from PBMCs. Receptors originate from a middle-aged man in good health.

This clonotype came up many times. V is TRBV9 and J is TRBJ2-2; a possible D gene is TRBD2 (5 bases). From germline, CDR1 is SGDLS and CDR2 YYNGEE. The CDR3 totals 13 residues. The V end was cut by 1 base, the J end by 8 bases, with 9 bases between. CDR3 sequence (DNA): TGTGCCAGCAGCGTAACGGGGTCAGGGGAGCTGTTTTTT. Translation: CASSVTGSGELFF.

This clonotype was seen many times. The V and J genes are TRBV10-3 and TRBJ2-7; TRBD2 might be the D (6 bases). In germline, CDR1 is ENHRY, CDR2 SYGVKD. The ends were cut back, 6 bases at V and 0 bases at J, with 15 bases in the middle. CDR3 length: 15 residues. The CDR3 bases are TGTGCCATCAGCCAAATAGCGGTTAGCTCCTACGAGCAGTACTTC. Amino acids: CAISQIAVSSYEQYF.

This clonotype was observed at least ten times. This rearrangement joins TRBV11-2 to TRBJ2-3, with TRBD1 as a possible D gene (5 bases). Deletions cut 3 bases from V and 4 bases from J, with 14 bases between. The CDR3 consists of 15 residues. Germline V gene lookup returns CDR1 SGHAT and CDR2 FQNNGV. The CDR3 region has the DNA TGTGCCAGCAGCTTCCAGCCGCAGGGATCAGATACGCAGTATTTT. Protein product: CASSFQPQGSDTQYF.

This clonotype was seen more than once but under ten times. The chain employs TRBV20-1 and TRBJ2-1; 13 bases are a match to TRBD2. The CDR3 runs 16 residues. CDR1 and CDR2 (germline): DFQATT, SNEGSKA (reference sequence). Trimming at V came to 3 bases and at J to 5 bases, leaving 7 bases not matched to a gene. The chain's CDR3 is CSASRTSGSLNNEQFF. Here the CDR3 DNA reads TGCAGTGCTAGTAGGACTAGCGGGAGTTTAAACAATGAGCAGTTCTTC.

This clonotype was seen a single time. The junction departs from the called germline gene at one end, perhaps through a read error. V is TRBV5-1 and J is TRBJ1-2; no clear D. Germline V CDR1 and CDR2: SGHRS, YFSETQ. The CDR3 has 13 amino acids. The CDR3 sequence is CASSSDPGLGYSF. The CDR3 DNA is TGCGCTAGCAGCTCCGACCCAGGCTTGGGCTACTCCTTC.

This clonotype was counted ten times or more. The chain links TRBV15 to TRBJ2-7; the D call may be TRBD1 or TRBD2 (5 bases each). Germline V gene lookup returns CDR1 LNHNV and CDR2 YYDKDF (reference sequence). V was cut by 6 bases and J by 3 bases, with 15 bases left in between. The CDR3 contains 14 residues. The CDR3, as DNA: TGTGCCACCAGTTCCGGGACGGCGCTCTACGAGCAGTACTTC. This translates into CATSSGTALYEQYF.

This clonotype was counted a few times. The chain recombines TRBV13 with TRBJ2-7; 7 positions match TRBD2. Germline CDR1 PRHDT, CDR2 FYEKMQ (reference sequence). The CDR3 length is 13 residues. J lost 3 bases, V lost 5 bases, and 4 bases had no gene match. CDR3 in DNA: TGTGCCAGCAGCCCCGGGGGGAACTACGAGCAGTACTTC. Its translation: CASSPGGNYEQYF.

This clonotype was seen ten or more times. The rearrangement uses TRBV20-1 and TRBJ2-3; 7 bases are a match to TRBD2. The CDR3 contains 18 residues. J was trimmed by 1 base and V by 8 bases; bases with no gene match: 21. The germline CDR1 and CDR2 sequences are DFQATT and SNEGSKA (reference sequence). CDR3 residues: CSPERGGVMDGRTDTQYF. The CDR3 nucleotides are TGCAGTCCCGAGCGGGGAGGTGTTATGGACGGGCGCACAGATACGCAGTATTTT.